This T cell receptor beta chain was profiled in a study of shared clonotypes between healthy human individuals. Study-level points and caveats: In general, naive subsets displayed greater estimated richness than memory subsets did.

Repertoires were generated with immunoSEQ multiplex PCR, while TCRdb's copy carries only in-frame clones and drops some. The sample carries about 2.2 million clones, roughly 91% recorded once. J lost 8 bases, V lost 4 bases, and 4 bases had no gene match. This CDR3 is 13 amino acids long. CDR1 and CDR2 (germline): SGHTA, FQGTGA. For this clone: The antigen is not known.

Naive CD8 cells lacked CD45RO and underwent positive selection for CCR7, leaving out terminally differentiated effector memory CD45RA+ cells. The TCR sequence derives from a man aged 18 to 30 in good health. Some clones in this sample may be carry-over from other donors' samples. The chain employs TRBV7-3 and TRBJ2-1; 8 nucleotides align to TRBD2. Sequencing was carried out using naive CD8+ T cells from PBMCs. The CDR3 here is CASSSGLVDEQFF. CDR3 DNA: TGTGCCAGCAGCTCGGGACTAGTTGATGAGCAGTTCTTC.